This passage covers 5 T cell receptor beta chains from one sample sequenced in a study of blood T cell repertoires in COVID-19. Some clones are missing from TCRdb's copy, which holds only in-frame ones; the method was immunoSEQ multiplex PCR. Of roughly 250,000 clones listed, around 82% were seen once; the top ten hold 4.5% to 6%. The sample was peripheral blood. The receptors derive from a woman older than 75 with active or convalescent COVID-19.

The V and J genes are TRBV5-1 and TRBJ2-2; no firm D call. The length of the CDR3 is 13 residues. Germline lookup yields CDR1 SGHRS and CDR2 YFSETQ. The germline V and J ends were trimmed by 3 bases and 8 bases, with 11 bases remaining between them. The CDR3 bases are TGCGCCAGCAGCTCAATACCCGGGGGGGAGCTGTTTTTT. This encodes CASSSIPGGELFF.

CDR3 coding DNA: TGCGCCAGCAGCTGGCCCGGACAGGGGAAGGAGACCCAGTACTTC. This gives the protein CASSWPGQGKETQYF. The genes are TRBV5-1 and TRBJ2-5, with 9 bases identical to TRBD1. This CDR3 is 15 amino acids long. The trim removed 3 bases at V and 5 bases at J, leaving 8 bases unmatched. Germline V gene lookup returns CDR1 SGHRS and CDR2 YFSETQ.

V usage is TRBV5-4 and J usage is TRBJ2-4; D perhaps matches TRBD2 (6 bases). The V gene lost 3 bases and the J gene lost 1 base, with 8 bases spanning the gap. Germline V gene sequence: CDR1 SGHNT, CDR2 YYREEE (reference sequence). The CDR3 length is 14 residues. The CDR3 region has the DNA TGTGCCAGCAGCTCCGGGAGCGCCAAAAACATTCAGTACTTC. Amino acids: CASSSGSAKNIQYF. Together with reference TRBV5-4 and TRBJ2-4, the CDR3 gives the full variable domain: ETGVTQSPTHLIKTRGQQVTLRCSSQSGHNTVSWYQQALGQGPQFIFQYYREEENGRGNFPPRFSGLQFPNYSSELNVNALELDDSALYLCASSSGSAKNIQYFGAGTRLSVL.

This rearrangement joins TRBV27 to TRBJ1-1; 12 bases are a match to TRBD1. Germline V gene sequence: CDR1 MNHEY, CDR2 SMNVEV (reference sequence). Trimming at V came to 6 bases and at J to 4 bases, leaving 6 bases not matched to a gene. The CDR3 length is 15 residues. CDR3 region: CASSPGTGGGTEAFF. The CDR3 nucleotides are TGTGCCAGCAGCCCGGGGACAGGGGGCGGCACTGAAGCTTTCTTT.

The count of this clone is one. V usage is TRBV28 and J usage is TRBJ2-3; tentatively, D is TRBD2 (5 bases). This CDR3 is built from 13 residues. Germline values: CDR1 MDHEN, CDR2 SYDVKM. Trimming shortened V by 8 bases and J by 3 bases, and 12 bases separated the two germline ends. As DNA, the CDR3 is TGTGCCAGCCTCCGAGGGCGGACAGATACGCAGTATTTT. This translates into CASLRGRTDTQYF.